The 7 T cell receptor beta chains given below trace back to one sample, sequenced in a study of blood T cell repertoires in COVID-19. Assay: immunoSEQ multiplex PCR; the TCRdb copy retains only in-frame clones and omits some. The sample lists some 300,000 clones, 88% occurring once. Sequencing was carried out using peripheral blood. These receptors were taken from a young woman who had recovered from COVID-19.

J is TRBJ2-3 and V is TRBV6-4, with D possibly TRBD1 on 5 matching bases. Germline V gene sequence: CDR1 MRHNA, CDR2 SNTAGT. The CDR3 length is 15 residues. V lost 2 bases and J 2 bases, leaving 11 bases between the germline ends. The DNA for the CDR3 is TGTGCCAGCAGTGACGGAGCCAGGGACACAGATACGCAGTATTTT. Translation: CASSDGARDTDTQYF.

The CDR3 nucleotides read TGCGCCAGCAGCCAAACGGGGAACACTGAAGCTTTCTTT. Translating it yields CASSQTGNTEAFF. The V call is TRBV4-1, the J call TRBJ1-1; no clear D gene. The CDR3 loop spans 13 amino acids. Germline V gives CDR1 MGHRA, CDR2 YSYEKL. V was clipped by 2 bases and J by 1 base, with 5 bases between them.

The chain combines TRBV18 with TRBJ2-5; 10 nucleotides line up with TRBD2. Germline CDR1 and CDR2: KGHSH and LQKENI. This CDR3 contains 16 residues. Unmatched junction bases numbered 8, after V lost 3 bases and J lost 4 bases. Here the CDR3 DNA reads TGTGCCAGCTCACCCGCAGCGGGGGGGACCGGAGAGACCCAGTACTTC. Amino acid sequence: CASSPAAGGTGETQYF.

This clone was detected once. DNA for the CDR3: TGTGCCACCTCGGCTGGGACCGGGACAGCCTCTGGAAACACCATATATTTT. Translated: CATSAGTGTASGNTIYF. The rearrangement links TRBV24-1 to TRBJ1-3; 7 bases line up with TRBD1. Trimming cost V 9 bases and J 0 bases; bases outside gene matches: 13. This CDR3 comprises 17 residues. The germline V gene encodes CDR1 KGHDR and CDR2 SFDVKD.

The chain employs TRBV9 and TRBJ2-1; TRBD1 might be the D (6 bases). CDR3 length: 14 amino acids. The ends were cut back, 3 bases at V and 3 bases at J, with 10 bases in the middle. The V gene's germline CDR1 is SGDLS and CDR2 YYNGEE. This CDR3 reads CASSAETGYNEQFF. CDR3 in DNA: TGTGCCAGCAGCGCTGAGACAGGCTACAATGAGCAGTTCTTC.

CDR3 sequence reads: CASNDRDAGANVLTF. The CDR3 DNA sequence: TGTGCCAGCAACGACAGGGATGCTGGGGCCAACGTCCTGACTTTC. The V gene is TRBV14, the J gene TRBJ2-6; 7 bases map to TRBD1. The CDR3 length is 15 residues. Germline CDR1 SGHDN, CDR2 FVKESK. V dropped 7 bases and J dropped 2; count of bases not matched to a gene: 5.

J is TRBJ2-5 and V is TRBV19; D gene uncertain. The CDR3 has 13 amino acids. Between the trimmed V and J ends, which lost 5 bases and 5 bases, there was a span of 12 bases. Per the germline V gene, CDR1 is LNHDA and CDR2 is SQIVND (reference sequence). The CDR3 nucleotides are TGTGCCAGTAGTTGGGCCCCGGCGGAGACCCAGTACTTC. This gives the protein CASSWAPAETQYF.